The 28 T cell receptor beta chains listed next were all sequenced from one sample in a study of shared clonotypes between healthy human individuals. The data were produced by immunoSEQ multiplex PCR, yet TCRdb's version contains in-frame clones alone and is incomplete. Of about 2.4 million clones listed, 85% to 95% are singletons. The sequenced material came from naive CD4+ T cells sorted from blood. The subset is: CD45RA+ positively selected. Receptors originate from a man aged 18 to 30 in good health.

The CDR3 sequence is CASKTRTDSYEQYF. DNA for the CDR3: TGTGCCAGCAAAACCCGGACGGACTCCTACGAGCAGTACTTC. This rearrangement joins TRBV28 to TRBJ2-7; no firm D call. Trimming removed 7 bases at V and 0 bases at J, with 13 bases between. CDR3 length equals 14 residues. Germline-derived CDR1 and CDR2 are MDHEN and SYDVKM.

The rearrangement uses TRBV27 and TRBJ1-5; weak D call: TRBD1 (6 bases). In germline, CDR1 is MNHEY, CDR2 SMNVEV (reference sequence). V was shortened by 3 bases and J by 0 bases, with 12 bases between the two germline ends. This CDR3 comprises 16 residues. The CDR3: CASSLTYRDSNQPQHF. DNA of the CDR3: TGTGCCAGCAGTTTGACCTACAGGGATAGCAATCAGCCCCAGCATTTT.

In DNA form, the CDR3 reads TGTGCCAGCCGTATGACAGGGATCCATTGGAATTCACCCCTCCACTTT. It yields the protein CASRMTGIHWNSPLHF. The chain has TRBV19 and TRBJ1-6, with 7 bases that match TRBD1. The germline gives CDR1 LNHDA, CDR2 SQIVND (reference sequence). V shed 9 bases, J shed 7 bases, and the junction held 15 bases outside the gene matches. This CDR3 is 16 amino acids long.

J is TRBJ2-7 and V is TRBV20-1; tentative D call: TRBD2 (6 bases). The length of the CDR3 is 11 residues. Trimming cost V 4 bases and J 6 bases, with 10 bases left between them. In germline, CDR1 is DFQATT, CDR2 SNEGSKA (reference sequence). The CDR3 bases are TGCAGTGCTAATTGGAGGGGCGAGCAGTACTTC. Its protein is CSANWRGEQYF.

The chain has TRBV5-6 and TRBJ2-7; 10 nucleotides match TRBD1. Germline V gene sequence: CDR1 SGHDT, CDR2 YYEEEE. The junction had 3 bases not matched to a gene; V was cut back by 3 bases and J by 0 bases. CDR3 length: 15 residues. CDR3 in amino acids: CASSYRTGGSYEQYF. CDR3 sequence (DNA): TGTGCCAGCAGCTACCGGACAGGGGGCTCCTACGAGCAGTACTTC.

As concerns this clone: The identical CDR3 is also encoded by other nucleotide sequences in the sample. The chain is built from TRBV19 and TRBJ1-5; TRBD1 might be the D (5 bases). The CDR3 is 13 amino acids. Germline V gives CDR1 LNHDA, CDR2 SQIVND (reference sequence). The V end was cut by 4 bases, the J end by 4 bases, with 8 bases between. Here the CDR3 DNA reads TGTGCCAGTAGTACCGACAGAAATCAGCCCCAGCATTTT. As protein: CASSTDRNQPQHF. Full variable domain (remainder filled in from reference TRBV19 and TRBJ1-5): DGGITQSPKYLFRKEGQNVTLSCEQNLNHDAMYWYRQDPGQGLRLIYYSQIVNDFQKGDIAEGYSVSREKKESFPLTVTSAQKNPTAFYLCASSTDRNQPQHFGDGTRLSIL.

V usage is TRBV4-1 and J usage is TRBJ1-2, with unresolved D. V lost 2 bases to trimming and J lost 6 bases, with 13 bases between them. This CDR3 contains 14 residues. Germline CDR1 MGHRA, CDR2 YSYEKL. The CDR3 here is CASSQSPWRDGYTF. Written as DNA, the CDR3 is TGCGCCAGCAGCCAATCGCCTTGGCGGGATGGCTACACCTTC.

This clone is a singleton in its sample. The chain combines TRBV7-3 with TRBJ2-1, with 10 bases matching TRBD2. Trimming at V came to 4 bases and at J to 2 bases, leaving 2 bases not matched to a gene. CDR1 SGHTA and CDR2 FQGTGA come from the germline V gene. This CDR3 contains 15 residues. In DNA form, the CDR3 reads TGTGCCAGCAGCTCCGGACTAGCGGCCTACAATGAGCAGTTCTTC. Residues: CASSSGLAAYNEQFF.

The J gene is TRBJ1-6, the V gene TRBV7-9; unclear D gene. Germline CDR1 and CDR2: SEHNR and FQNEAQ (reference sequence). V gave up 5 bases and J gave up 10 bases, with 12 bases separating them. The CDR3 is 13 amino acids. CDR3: CASSALRESPLHF. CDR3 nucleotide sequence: TGTGCCAGCAGCGCCTTAAGGGAATCACCCCTCCACTTT.

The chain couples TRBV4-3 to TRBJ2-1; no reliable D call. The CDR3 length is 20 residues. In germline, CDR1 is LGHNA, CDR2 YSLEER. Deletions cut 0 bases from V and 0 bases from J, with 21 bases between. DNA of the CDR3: TGCGCCAGCAGCCAAGATTTGGCGGTCATTGGGGTCAGCTCCTACAATGAGCAGTTCTTC. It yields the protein CASSQDLAVIGVSSYNEQFF.

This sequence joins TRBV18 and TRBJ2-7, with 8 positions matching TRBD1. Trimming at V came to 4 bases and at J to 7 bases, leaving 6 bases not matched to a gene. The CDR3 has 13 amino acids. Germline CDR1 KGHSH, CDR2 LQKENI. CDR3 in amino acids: CASSRQGNWEQYF. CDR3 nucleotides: TGTGCCAGCTCACGACAGGGGAACTGGGAGCAGTACTTC.

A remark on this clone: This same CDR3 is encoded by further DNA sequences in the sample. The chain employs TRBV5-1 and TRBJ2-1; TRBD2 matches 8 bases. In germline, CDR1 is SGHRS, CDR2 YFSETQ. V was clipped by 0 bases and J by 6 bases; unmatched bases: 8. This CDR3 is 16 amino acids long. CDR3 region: CASSLAVSGRGNEQFF. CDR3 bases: TGCGCCAGCAGCTTGGCCGTAAGCGGGAGAGGCAATGAGCAGTTCTTC.

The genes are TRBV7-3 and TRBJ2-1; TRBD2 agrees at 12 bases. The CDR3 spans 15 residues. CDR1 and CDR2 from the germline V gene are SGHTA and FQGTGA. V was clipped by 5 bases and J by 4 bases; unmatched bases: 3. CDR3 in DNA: TGTGCCAGCAGCGGCGGGACTAGCGGGTACAATGAGCAGTTCTTC. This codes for CASSGGTSGYNEQFF.

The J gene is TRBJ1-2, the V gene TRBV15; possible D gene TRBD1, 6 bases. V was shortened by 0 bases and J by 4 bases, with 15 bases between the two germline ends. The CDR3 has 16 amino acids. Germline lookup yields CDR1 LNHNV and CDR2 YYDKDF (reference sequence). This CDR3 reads CATSREAAGQFYGYTF. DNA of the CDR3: TGTGCCACCAGCAGAGAAGCTGCCGGACAGTTCTATGGCTACACCTTC.

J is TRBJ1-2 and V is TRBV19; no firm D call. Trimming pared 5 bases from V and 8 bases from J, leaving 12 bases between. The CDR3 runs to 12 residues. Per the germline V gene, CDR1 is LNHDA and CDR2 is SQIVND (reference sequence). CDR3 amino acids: CASSAQALGYTF. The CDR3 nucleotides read TGTGCCAGTAGTGCTCAGGCCCTAGGCTACACCTTC.

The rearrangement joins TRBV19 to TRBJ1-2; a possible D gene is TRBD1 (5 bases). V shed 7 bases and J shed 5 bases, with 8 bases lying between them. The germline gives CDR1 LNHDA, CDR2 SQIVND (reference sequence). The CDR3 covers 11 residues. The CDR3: CASTGGYGYTF. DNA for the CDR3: TGTGCCAGTACCGGGGGATATGGCTACACCTTC.

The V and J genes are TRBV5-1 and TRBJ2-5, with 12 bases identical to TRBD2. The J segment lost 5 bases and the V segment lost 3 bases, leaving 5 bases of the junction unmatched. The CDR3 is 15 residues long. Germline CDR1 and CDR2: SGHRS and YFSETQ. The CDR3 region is CASSSRGTSGETQYF. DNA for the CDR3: TGCGCCAGCAGCTCAAGGGGGACTAGCGGGGAGACCCAGTACTTC.

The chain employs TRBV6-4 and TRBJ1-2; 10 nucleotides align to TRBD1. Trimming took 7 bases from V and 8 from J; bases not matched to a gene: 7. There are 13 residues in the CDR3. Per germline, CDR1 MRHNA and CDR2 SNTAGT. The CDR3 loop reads CASKETGGGGYTF. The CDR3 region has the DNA TGTGCCAGCAAAGAGACAGGGGGCGGCGGCTACACCTTC.

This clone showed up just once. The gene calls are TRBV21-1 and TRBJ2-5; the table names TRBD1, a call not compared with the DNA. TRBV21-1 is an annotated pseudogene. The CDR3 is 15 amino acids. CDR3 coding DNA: TGTGCCAGCAGCAACGGGACAGGGTCACAAGAGACCCAGTACTTC. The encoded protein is CASSNGTGSQETQYF.

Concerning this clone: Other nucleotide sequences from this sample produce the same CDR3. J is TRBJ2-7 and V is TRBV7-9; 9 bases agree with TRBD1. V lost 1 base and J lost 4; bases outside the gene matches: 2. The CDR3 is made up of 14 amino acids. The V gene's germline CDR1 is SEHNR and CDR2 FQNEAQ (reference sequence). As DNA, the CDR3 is TGTGCCAGCAGCTTAGTCGGACAGGGGTACGAGCAGTACTTC. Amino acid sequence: CASSLVGQGYEQYF.

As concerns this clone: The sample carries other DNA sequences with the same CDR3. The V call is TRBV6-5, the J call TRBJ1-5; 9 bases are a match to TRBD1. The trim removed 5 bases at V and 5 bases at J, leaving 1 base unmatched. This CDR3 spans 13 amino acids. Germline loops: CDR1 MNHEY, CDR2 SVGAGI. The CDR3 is CASSRQGDQPQHF. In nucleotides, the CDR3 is TGTGCCAGCAGTCGACAGGGGGATCAGCCCCAGCATTTT.

The CDR3 sequence is CSARFSSSYNSPLHF. The CDR3 DNA is TGCAGCGCCAGATTCTCGAGCTCCTATAATTCACCCCTCCACTTT. This chain joins TRBV29-1 and TRBJ1-6; the D is unclear. Germline V lookup: CDR1 SQVTM, CDR2 ANQGSEA. The V gene lost 7 bases and the J gene lost 0 bases, with 13 bases spanning the gap. The CDR3 has 15 residues.

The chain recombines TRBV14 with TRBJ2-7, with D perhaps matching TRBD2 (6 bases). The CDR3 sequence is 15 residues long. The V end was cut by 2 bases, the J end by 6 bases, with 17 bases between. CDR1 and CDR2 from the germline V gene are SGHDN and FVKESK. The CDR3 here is CASSQSSRGALEQYF. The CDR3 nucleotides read TGTGCCAGCAGCCAATCCTCCCGCGGGGCTCTCGAGCAGTACTTC.

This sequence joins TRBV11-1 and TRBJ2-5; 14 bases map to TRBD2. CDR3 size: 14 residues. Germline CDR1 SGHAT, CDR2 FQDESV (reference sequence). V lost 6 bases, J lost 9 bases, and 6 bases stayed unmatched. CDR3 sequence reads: CASSPPTSGGAQYF. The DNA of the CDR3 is TGTGCCAGCAGTCCACCGACTAGCGGGGGGGCCCAGTACTTC.

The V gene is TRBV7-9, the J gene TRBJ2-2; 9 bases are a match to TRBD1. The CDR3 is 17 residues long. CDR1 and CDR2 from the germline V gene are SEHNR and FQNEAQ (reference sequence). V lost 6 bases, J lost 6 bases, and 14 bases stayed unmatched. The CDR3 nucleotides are TGTGCCAGCAGTTTTTTACAGGGGGCGCGTAACGCCGGGGAGCTGTTTTTT. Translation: CASSFLQGARNAGELFF.

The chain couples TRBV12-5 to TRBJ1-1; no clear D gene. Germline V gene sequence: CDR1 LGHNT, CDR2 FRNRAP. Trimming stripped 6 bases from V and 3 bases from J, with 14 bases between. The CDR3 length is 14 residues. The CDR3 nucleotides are TGTGCTAGTGGAGCGGTGCGGACCTACACTGAAGCTTTCTTT. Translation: CASGAVRTYTEAFF.

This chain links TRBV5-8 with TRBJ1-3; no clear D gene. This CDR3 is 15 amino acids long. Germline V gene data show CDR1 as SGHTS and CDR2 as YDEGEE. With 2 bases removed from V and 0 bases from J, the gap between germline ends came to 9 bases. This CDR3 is CASSFVTNSGNTIYF. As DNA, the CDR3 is TGTGCCAGCAGCTTTGTCACAAACTCTGGAAACACCATATATTTT.

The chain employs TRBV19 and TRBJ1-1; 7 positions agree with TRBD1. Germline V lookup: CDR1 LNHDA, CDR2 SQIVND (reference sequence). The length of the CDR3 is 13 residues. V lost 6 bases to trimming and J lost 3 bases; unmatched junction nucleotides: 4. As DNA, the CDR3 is TGTGCCAGTAGGAAAACAGGGGACACTGAAGCTTTCTTT. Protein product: CASRKTGDTEAFF.